This T cell receptor beta chain came from a study of blood T cells in healthy people across ages. Turning to the study itself: Capturing about one barcoded beta molecule per two T cells was achieved by template switching. Study outcomes and limitations: Per million T cells, TCR beta diversity dropped roughly linearly as age increased.

CDR3 length: 14 residues. CDR1 and CDR2 (germline): SGHRS, YFSETQ. V lost 4 bases and J lost 6, with 13 bases in between. Together with a sample-barcoded 5' primer, a J-beta primer mix was included in a second PCR lasting roughly 6 to 12 cycles. Every sample gave at least 3 million paired-end reads containing CDR3. In TCRdb, the 5' RACE reads were re-called with MiXCR into one record per CDR3 protein. The sample holds around 990,000 distinct CDR3 sequences, 35% to 45% seen once. Remarks on this clonotype: The antigen is not known.

This sequence was found in a young man in good health. The specimen sequenced was blood. The chain carries TRBV5-1 and TRBJ2-2; D perhaps matches TRBD2 (5 bases). CDR3 DNA sequence: TGCGCCAGCAGCGAGCCGGGAAGGGCCGGGGAGCTGTTTTTT. Its protein product is CASSEPGRAGELFF.